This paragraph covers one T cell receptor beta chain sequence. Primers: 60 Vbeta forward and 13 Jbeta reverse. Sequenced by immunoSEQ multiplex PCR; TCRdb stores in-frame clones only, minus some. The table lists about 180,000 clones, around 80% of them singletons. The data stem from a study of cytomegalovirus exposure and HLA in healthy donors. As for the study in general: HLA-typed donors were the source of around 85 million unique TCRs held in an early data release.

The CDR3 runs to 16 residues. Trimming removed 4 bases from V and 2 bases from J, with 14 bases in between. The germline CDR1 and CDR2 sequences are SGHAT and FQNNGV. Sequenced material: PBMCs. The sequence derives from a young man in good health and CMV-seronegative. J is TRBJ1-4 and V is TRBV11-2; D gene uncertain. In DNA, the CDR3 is TGTGCCAGCAGCTCGACACGGGGTAGGACTAATGAAAAACTGTTTTTT. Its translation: CASSSTRGRTNEKLFF. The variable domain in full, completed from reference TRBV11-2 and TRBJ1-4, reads EAGVAQSPRYKIIEKRQSVAFWCNPISGHATLYWYQQILGQGPKLLIQFQNNGVVDDSQLPKDRFSAERLKGVDSTLKIQPAKLEDSAVYLCASSSTRGRTNEKLFFGSGTQLSVL.